This T cell receptor beta chain was retrieved from a study of cytotoxic CD8 clonotypes in ibrutinib-treated CLL. Study at large: The cohort had 11 relapsed/refractory and around 14 treatment-naive patients, some 18 IGHV unmutated.

The study's findings and limits: Clonality went up at ibrutinib response and then declined back toward baseline at progression.

Sequenced by immunoSEQ multiplex PCR; TCRdb stores in-frame clones only, minus some. The profile covers about 17,000 clones, with 64% appearing a single time and 25% taken by the ten largest. The CDR3 length is 15 residues. V was clipped by 2 bases and J by 0 bases, with 11 bases between them. Germline V gene lookup returns CDR1 SGHAT and CDR2 FQNNGV. Comments on this clone: Its cognate antigen is unknown.

Sample: PBMCs, taken after 12 months of ibrutinib treatment. The genes are TRBV11-2 and TRBJ2-7; D is unclear. The sequence came from a human donor with chronic lymphocytic leukemia. CDR3 sequence: CASSLSPGDSYEQYF. The CDR3 coding sequence is TGTGCCAGCAGCTTATCCCCTGGAGACTCCTACGAGCAGTACTTC. The whole variable domain, filled in from reference TRBV11-2 and TRBJ2-7, reads EAGVAQSPRYKIIEKRQSVAFWCNPISGHATLYWYQQILGQGPKLLIQFQNNGVVDDSQLPKDRFSAERLKGVDSTLKIQPAKLEDSAVYLCASSLSPGDSYEQYFGPGTRLTVT.